A selection of T cell receptor beta chains follows, all from one sample in a study of post-analysis software for immune sequencing data. TCRdb reanalysed the PCR reads using MiXCR and keeps one entry per CDR3 protein. The table shows hundreds of thousands of distinct CDR3 sequences, with 25% to 30% occurring only once. The sample taken for sequencing was blood. These receptors were taken from a girl aged 5-17 years with multiple sclerosis. Both conserved end residues are part of each CDR3. A D gene is named only where the DNA matches it firmly. Some rows have no size entry. The others give once, few or many, or a class for an expanded clone.

>few|13|TRBJ2-3|TRBV20-1|TRBD2
CSAPGLAADTQYF
TGCAGTGCCCCGGGACTAGCCGCAGATACGCAGTATTTT
>few|14|TRBJ2-1|TRBV29-1|TRBD2
CSVDSSGSHSEQFF
TGCAGCGTTGACTCGAGCGGGAGCCATAGTGAGCAGTTCTTC
>many|14|TRBJ2-5|TRBV5-1|TRBD2
CASSSGVNQETQYF
TGCGCCAGCAGCAGCGGGGTGAACCAAGAGACCCAGTACTTC
>.|15|TRBJ1-1|TRBV7-9|.
CAVDGSGSGDTEAFF
TGTGCCGTAGACGGTTCTGGATCGGGGGACACTGAAGCTTTCTTT
>few|13|TRBJ2-4|TRBV6-1|TRBD1
CASRPTGKNIQYF
TGTGCCAGCAGGCCGACAGGGAAAAACATTCAGTACTTC
>.|17|TRBJ2-7|TRBV6-2/TRBV6-3|.
CASSYRRDGRLTYEQYF
TGTGCCAGCAGTTACCGCCGTGATGGACGCCTTACCTACGAGCAGTACTTC
>.|17|TRBJ2-6|TRBV9|.
CASSSRSLGSGANVLTF
TGTGCCAGCAGCTCCAGATCACTGGGTTCTGGGGCCAACGTCCTGACTTTC
>.|13|TRBJ2-1|TRBV7-9|.
CASSLPGRPHQFF
TGTGCCAGCAGCTTACCAGGGAGACCTCACCAGTTCTTC
>few|15|TRBJ1-2|TRBV5-1|TRBD1
CASSLVPAGGYGYTF
TGCGCCAGCAGCTTGGTGCCAGCAGGGGGCTATGGCTACACCTTC
>few|14|TRBJ2-3|TRBV7-9|TRBD1
CASSTGQAGDTQYF
TGTGCCAGCAGCACCGGACAGGCGGGAGATACGCAGTATTTT
>few|15|TRBJ2-7|TRBV7-2|.
CASSLGPARSYEQYF
TGTGCCAGCAGCTTAGGACCAGCCCGCTCCTACGAGCAGTACTTC
>few|16|TRBJ2-1|TRBV12-3/TRBV12-4|TRBD2
CASSLWNGLAFNEQFF
TGTGCCAGCAGTTTATGGAATGGACTAGCGTTCAATGAGCAGTTCTTC
>many|13|TRBJ1-5|TRBV4-3|.
CASSQGPWQPQHF
TGCGCCAGCAGCCAAGGCCCGTGGCAGCCCCAGCATTTT
>few|13|TRBJ1-1|TRBV10-3|.
CAISTGMNTEAFF
TGTGCCATCTCGACGGGAATGAACACTGAAGCTTTCTTT
>.|14|TRBJ2-5|TRBV20-1|TRBD2
CSAKWREGQETQYF
TGCAGTGCTAAGTGGCGGGAGGGCCAAGAGACCCAGTACTTC